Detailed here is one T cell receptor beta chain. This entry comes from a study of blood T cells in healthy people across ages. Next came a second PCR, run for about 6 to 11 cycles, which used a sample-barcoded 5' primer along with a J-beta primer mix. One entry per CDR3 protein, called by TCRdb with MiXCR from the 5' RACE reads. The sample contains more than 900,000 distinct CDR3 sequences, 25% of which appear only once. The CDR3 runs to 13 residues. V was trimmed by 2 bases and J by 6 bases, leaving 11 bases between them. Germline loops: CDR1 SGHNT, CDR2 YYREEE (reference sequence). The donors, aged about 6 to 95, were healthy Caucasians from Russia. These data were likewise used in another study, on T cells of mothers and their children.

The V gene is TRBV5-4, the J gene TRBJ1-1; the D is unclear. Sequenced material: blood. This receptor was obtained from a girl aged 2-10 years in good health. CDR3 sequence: CASSFTGSPEAFF. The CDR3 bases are TGTGCCAGCAGCTTCACGGGTAGCCCTGAAGCTTTCTTT.